The 3 T cell receptor beta chains given below trace back to one sample, sequenced in a study of control samples from healthy donors and cancer patients. The data were produced by immunoSEQ multiplex PCR, yet TCRdb's version contains in-frame clones alone and is incomplete. The sample lists tens of thousands of clones, approximately 89% occurring once. Material: PBMCs. Receptors originate from a man between 60 and 75 years old with colorectal cancer.

The chain employs TRBV7-3 and TRBJ1-2; D is undetermined. Germline lookup yields CDR1 SGHTA and CDR2 FQGTGA. V gave up 4 bases and J gave up 7 bases, with 7 bases separating them. This CDR3 is built from 11 residues. CDR3 loop: CASSSGGGYTF. CDR3 nucleotides: TGTGCCAGCAGCTCGGGAGGTGGCTACACCTTC.

This clone was seen a single time. The chain employs TRBV28 and TRBJ1-2; 12 positions agree with TRBD1. There are 16 residues in the CDR3. After removal of 5 bases from V and 3 bases from J, the junction contained 7 bases not matched to a gene. Germline lookup yields CDR1 MDHEN and CDR2 SYDVKM. CDR3 DNA: TGTGCCAGCAGTGGTGGGACAGGGGGCATTTACTATGGCTACACCTTC. Translation: CASSGGTGGIYYGYTF.

The CDR3 DNA follows: TGTGCCAGCAGCCCGGGGGGGGGCCTTAGCTCCTACAATGAGCAGTTCTTC. The encoded protein is CASSPGGGLSSYNEQFF. The chain recombines TRBV3-1 (or the pseudogene TRBV3-2) with TRBJ2-1, with TRBD2 identical over 8 bases. The germline V gene encodes CDR1 LGHDT and CDR2 YNNKEL (reference sequence). The length of the CDR3 is 17 residues. V shed 4 bases, J shed 0 bases, and the junction held 8 bases outside the gene matches.